The present TCR beta chain was sequenced within a study of T-cell memory formation after mild COVID-19. There are 14 residues in the CDR3. Trimming stripped 4 bases from V and 3 bases from J, with 7 bases between. Germline V lookup: CDR1 SGHVS, CDR2 FNYEAQ. TCRdb fed the 5' RACE reads into MiXCR, producing one record per CDR3 protein. The sample lists under 450,000 distinct CDR3 sequences, more than 20% seen once, with 13% in the top ten. Source material: PBMCs or a T cell subset sorted from them (not recorded which). This sequence joins TRBV7-6 and TRBJ2-6, with D hard to call. The TCR was taken from an adult woman who had mild COVID-19 (a few samples of this study predate the infection). Cell type and time point are not known. The CDR3 bases are TGTGCCAGCAGCTCCCCCTATGGGGCCAACGTCCTGACTTTC. The encoded protein is CASSSPYGANVLTF.